This T cell receptor (beta chain) stems from a study of cytomegalovirus exposure and HLA in healthy donors. Findings and limits, study-wide: In a later analysis, most CMV-associated TCR beta chains appeared HLA-restricted. One later analysis reportedly identified an Asian-associated ancestry cluster that showed fewer N-insertions than the approximately 700-donor mean. Later genetic work tied a missense DCLRE1C variant to beta-chain V and J trimming.

CDR1 is LNHDA and CDR2 is SQIVND in the germline V gene (reference sequence). This CDR3 contains 13 residues. Trimming shortened V by 3 bases and J by 4 bases, and 9 bases separated the two germline ends. 13 Jbeta primers and 60 Vbeta primers were used for the PCR. Here immunoSEQ multiplex PCR was the method, and the copy in TCRdb shows in-frame clones only, minus some. Seen here are around 130,000 clones, about 85% observed once, and the top ten hold 1.5% to 2%. This clone was observed a handful of times. What it recognizes is unknown. J is TRBJ1-1 and V is TRBV19; D unclear. The sequencing sample was made of PBMCs. The sequence came from a boy aged 5-17 years in good health and CMV-seronegative. The CDR3 is CASSILSRTEAFF. In DNA form, the CDR3 reads TGTGCCAGTAGTATCTTATCGCGCACTGAAGCTTTCTTT.